Listed below are T cell receptor beta chains from one sample, sequenced in a study of CD8 T cells in Susac syndrome. TCRdb reprocessed the immunoSEQ multiplex PCR reads with MiXCR, giving one entry per CDR3 protein. This table has around 230,000 distinct CDR3 sequences, around 96% appearing once. The sequencing input was CD4+ T cells from PBMCs. Receptor source: a human donor with multiple sclerosis. The CDR3 runs from the conserved cysteine through the conserved F or W. The D gene is left open where the match is weak. Expanded clones are given a class, and other clones once, few, many or no size at all.

d_call j_call clone_size v_call cdr3_aa cdr3_nt
- TRBJ1-6 - TRBV6-5 CASTKSGSFNSPLHF TGTGCCAGCACCAAATCGGGAAGCTTTAATTCACCCCTCCACTTT
TRBD1 TRBJ1-2 - TRBV20-1 CSAVPGTGNYGYTF TGCAGTGCTGTACCCGGGACAGGCAACTATGGCTACACCTTC
- TRBJ2-7 - TRBV27 CASSPPPYYEQYF TGTGCCAGCAGTCCTCCCCCCTACTACGAGCAGTACTTC
- TRBJ2-3 - TRBV5-1 CASSLMEGTDTQYF TGCGCCAGCAGCTTGATGGAGGGCACAGATACGCAGTATTTT
- TRBJ2-1 - TRBV3-1 CASLGSGDEQFF TGTGCCAGCTTGGGTTCGGGCGATGAGCAGTTCTTC
- TRBJ2-7 - TRBV5-1 CASSDGTGPYEQYF TGCGCCAGCAGCGACGGGACGGGACCCTACGAGCAGTACTTC
TRBD1 TRBJ1-2 - TRBV27 CASSYGDRGGGYTF TGTGCCAGCAGTTACGGGGACAGGGGTGGTGGCTACACCTTC
- TRBJ2-3 - TRBV9 CASSATPGVSTDTQYF TGTGCCAGCAGCGCAACGCCAGGAGTTAGCACAGATACGCAGTATTTT
TRBD2 TRBJ2-1 - TRBV12-3/TRBV12-4 CASSSRLAGDLWNEQFF TGTGCCAGCAGTTCAAGACTAGCCGGAGACCTCTGGAATGAGCAGTTCTTC
- TRBJ2-5 few TRBV12-3/TRBV12-4 CASSWGRKETQYF TGTGCCAGCAGTTGGGGCAGAAAAGAGACCCAGTACTTC
TRBD1 TRBJ1-5 - TRBV12-3/TRBV12-4 CASRGTGLNQPQHF TGTGCCAGCAGAGGGACAGGGCTCAATCAGCCCCAGCATTTT
TRBD2 TRBJ2-5 - TRBV28 CASTSGGTETQYF TGTGCCAGCACCTCGGGAGGAACGGAGACCCAGTACTTC